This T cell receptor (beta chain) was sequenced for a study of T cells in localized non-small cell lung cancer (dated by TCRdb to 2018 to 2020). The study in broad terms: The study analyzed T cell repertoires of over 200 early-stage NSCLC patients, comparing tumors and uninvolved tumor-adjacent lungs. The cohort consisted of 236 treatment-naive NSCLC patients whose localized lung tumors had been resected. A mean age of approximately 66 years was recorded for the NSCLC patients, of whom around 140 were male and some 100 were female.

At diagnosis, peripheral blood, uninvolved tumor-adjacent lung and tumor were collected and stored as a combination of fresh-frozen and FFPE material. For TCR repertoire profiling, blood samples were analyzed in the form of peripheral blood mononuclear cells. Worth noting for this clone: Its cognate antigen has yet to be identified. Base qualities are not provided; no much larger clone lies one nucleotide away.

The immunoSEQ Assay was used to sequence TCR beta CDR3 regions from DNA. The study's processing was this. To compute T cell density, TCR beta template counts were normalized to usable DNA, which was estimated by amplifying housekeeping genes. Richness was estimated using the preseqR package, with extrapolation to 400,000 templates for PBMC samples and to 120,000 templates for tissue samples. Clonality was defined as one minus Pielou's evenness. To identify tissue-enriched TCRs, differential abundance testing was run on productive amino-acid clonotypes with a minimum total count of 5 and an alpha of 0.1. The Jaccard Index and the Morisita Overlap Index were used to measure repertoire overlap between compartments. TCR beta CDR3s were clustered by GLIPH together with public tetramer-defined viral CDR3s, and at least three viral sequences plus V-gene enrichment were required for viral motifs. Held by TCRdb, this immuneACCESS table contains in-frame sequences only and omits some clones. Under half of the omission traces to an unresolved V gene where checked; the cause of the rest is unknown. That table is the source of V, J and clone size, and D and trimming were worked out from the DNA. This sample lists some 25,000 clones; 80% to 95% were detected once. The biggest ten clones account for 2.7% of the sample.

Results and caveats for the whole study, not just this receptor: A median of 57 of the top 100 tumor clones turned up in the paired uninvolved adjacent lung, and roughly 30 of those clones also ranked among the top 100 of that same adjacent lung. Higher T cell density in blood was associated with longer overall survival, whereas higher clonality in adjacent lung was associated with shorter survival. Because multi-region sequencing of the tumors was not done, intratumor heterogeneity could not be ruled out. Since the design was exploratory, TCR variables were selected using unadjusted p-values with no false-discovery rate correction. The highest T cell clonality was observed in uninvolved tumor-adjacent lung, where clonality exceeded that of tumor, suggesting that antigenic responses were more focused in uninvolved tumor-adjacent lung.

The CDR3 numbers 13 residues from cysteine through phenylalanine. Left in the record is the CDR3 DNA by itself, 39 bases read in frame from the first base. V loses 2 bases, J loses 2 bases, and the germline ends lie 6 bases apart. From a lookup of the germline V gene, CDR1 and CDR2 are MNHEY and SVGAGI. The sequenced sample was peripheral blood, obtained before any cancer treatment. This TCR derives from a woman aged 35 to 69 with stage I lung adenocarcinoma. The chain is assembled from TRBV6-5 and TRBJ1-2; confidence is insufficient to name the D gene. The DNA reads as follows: TGTGCCAGCAGTTACAGTCAGAACTATGGCTACACCTTC. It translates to CASSYSQNYGYTF.